The rows below give T cell receptor beta chains drawn from one sample of a study of CD8+ T cells in alopecia areata. TCRdb keeps only in-frame clones here, not all; method: immunoSEQ multiplex PCR. The data contain approximately 210,000 clones, about three fifths of them seen just once; the ten biggest clones take up about 1.3%. Sequencing was performed on CD4+ T cells sorted from blood, taken around week 50, from a patient treated with tofacitinib. Receptors were obtained from a human donor with alopecia areata. CDR3s include the opening cysteine and the closing phenylalanine or tryptophan. The order of the fields is clone size, J gene, V gene, D gene, CDR3 protein, CDR3 DNA. A D gene is named only where the DNA matches it firmly. Where a row states a size, it is once, few, many or the class of an expanded clone; other rows omit it.

clone_size: -
j_call: TRBJ2-3
v_call: TRBV5-4
d_call: -
cdr3_aa: CASSLIPGDTQYF
cdr3_nt: TGTGCCAGCAGCTTGATCCCGGGGGATACGCAGTATTTT

clone_size: -
j_call: TRBJ1-2
v_call: TRBV29-1
d_call: -
cdr3_aa: CSVEDRAGYTF
cdr3_nt: TGCAGCGTTGAAGACAGGGCTGGCTACACCTTC

clone_size: once
j_call: TRBJ2-2
v_call: TRBV4-3
d_call: TRBD2
cdr3_aa: CASSQDSGLAGAYTGELFF
cdr3_nt: TGCGCCAGCAGCCAAGATAGCGGCCTAGCGGGGGCCTACACCGGGGAGCTGTTTTTT

clone_size: -
j_call: TRBJ1-6
v_call: TRBV10-3
d_call: -
cdr3_aa: CAISESMAGNSPLHF
cdr3_nt: TGTGCCATCAGTGAGTCTATGGCAGGGAATTCACCCCTCCACTTT

clone_size: -
j_call: TRBJ1-2
v_call: TRBV6-5
d_call: -
cdr3_aa: CASTRGAGYTF
cdr3_nt: TGTGCCAGCACTCGGGGGGCTGGCTACACCTTC

clone_size: -
j_call: TRBJ2-1
v_call: TRBV11-3
d_call: TRBD2
cdr3_aa: CASSSERGGSQFF
cdr3_nt: TGTGCCAGCAGCTCGGAGCGGGGGGGATCGCAGTTCTTC

clone_size: -
j_call: TRBJ2-2
v_call: TRBV7-3
d_call: TRBD1
cdr3_aa: CASSRLTGITGELFF
cdr3_nt: TGTGCCAGCAGCCGCCTGACAGGGATCACCGGGGAGCTGTTTTTT

clone_size: -
j_call: TRBJ1-1
v_call: TRBV30
d_call: -
cdr3_aa: CAWSPQSTRGAFF
cdr3_nt: TGTGCCTGGAGTCCCCAGTCCACTAGGGGGGCTTTCTTT

clone_size: -
j_call: TRBJ1-1
v_call: TRBV14
d_call: -
cdr3_aa: CASSQGTRWSTEAFF
cdr3_nt: TGTGCCAGCAGCCAAGGGACAAGGTGGTCCACTGAAGCTTTCTTT

clone_size: -
j_call: TRBJ1-6
v_call: TRBV30
d_call: -
cdr3_aa: CAWSVEGPYNSPLHF
cdr3_nt: TGTGCCTGGAGTGTAGAGGGGCCGTATAATTCACCCCTCCACTTT

clone_size: -
j_call: TRBJ2-3
v_call: TRBV4-3
d_call: -
cdr3_aa: CASSQEGSGSITDTQYF
cdr3_nt: TGCGCCAGCAGCCAAGAAGGGTCGGGATCTATCACAGATACGCAGTATTTT

clone_size: -
j_call: TRBJ2-1
v_call: TRBV29-1
d_call: -
cdr3_aa: CSAFFETSVNEQFF
cdr3_nt: TGCAGCGCCTTCTTTGAGACTAGTGTCAATGAGCAGTTCTTC

clone_size: -
j_call: TRBJ1-1
v_call: TRBV19
d_call: -
cdr3_aa: CASSPVSRTSEAFF
cdr3_nt: TGTGCCAGTAGCCCCGTCAGCCGAACAAGTGAAGCTTTCTTT

clone_size: -
j_call: TRBJ2-3
v_call: TRBV6-5
d_call: -
cdr3_aa: CASSESYADTQYF
cdr3_nt: TGTGCCAGCAGCGAAAGCTATGCAGATACGCAGTATTTT

clone_size: few
j_call: TRBJ2-6
v_call: TRBV7-2
d_call: TRBD1
cdr3_aa: CASRSTGYGANVLTF
cdr3_nt: TGTGCCAGCAGATCGACAGGGTACGGGGCCAACGTCCTGACTTTC

clone_size: few
j_call: TRBJ2-5
v_call: TRBV7-2
d_call: -
cdr3_aa: CASSLGQETQYF
cdr3_nt: TGTGCCAGCAGCTTAGGTCAAGAGACCCAGTACTTC

clone_size: -
j_call: TRBJ2-3
v_call: TRBV30
d_call: TRBD2
cdr3_aa: CAWSVGIAGGPDTQYF
cdr3_nt: TGTGCCTGGAGTGTAGGTATCGCGGGGGGGCCAGATACGCAGTATTTT

clone_size: -
j_call: TRBJ1-5
v_call: TRBV5-1
d_call: TRBD1
cdr3_aa: CASSLRQGDQPQHF
cdr3_nt: TGCGCCAGCAGCTTGAGACAGGGGGATCAGCCCCAGCATTTT

clone_size: -
j_call: TRBJ1-6
v_call: TRBV2
d_call: TRBD1
cdr3_aa: CASSEQGVGSPLHF
cdr3_nt: TGTGCCAGCAGTGAACAGGGGGTTGGGTCACCCCTCCACTTT

clone_size: -
j_call: TRBJ2-6
v_call: TRBV5-1
d_call: TRBD1
cdr3_aa: CASSREGAIGANVLTF
cdr3_nt: TGCGCCAGCAGCCGAGAGGGGGCGATTGGGGCCAACGTCCTGACTTTC

clone_size: -
j_call: TRBJ1-1
v_call: TRBV12-5
d_call: -
cdr3_aa: CASGGGVNTEAFF
cdr3_nt: TGTGCTAGTGGCGGTGGAGTGAACACTGAAGCTTTCTTT

clone_size: -
j_call: TRBJ1-2
v_call: TRBV5-1
d_call: -
cdr3_aa: CASSEFTGNYGYTF
cdr3_nt: TGCGCCAGCAGTGAATTTACAGGCAACTATGGCTACACCTTC

clone_size: -
j_call: TRBJ1-2
v_call: TRBV30
d_call: -
cdr3_aa: CAWSLGGPISYTF
cdr3_nt: TGTGCCTGGAGTCTTGGGGGGCCGATAAGCTACACCTTC

clone_size: -
j_call: TRBJ2-7
v_call: TRBV2
d_call: -
cdr3_aa: CASRITYEQYF
cdr3_nt: TGTGCCAGCAGGATAACCTACGAGCAGTACTTC

clone_size: -
j_call: TRBJ1-2
v_call: TRBV7-2
d_call: TRBD1
cdr3_aa: CASSPPPRQGPSNYGYTF
cdr3_nt: TGTGCCAGCAGCCCGCCCCCGCGACAGGGCCCTTCTAACTATGGCTACACCTTC

clone_size: -
j_call: TRBJ1-1
v_call: TRBV9
d_call: TRBD1
cdr3_aa: CASSVEPQGTTEAFF
cdr3_nt: TGTGCCAGCAGCGTAGAGCCACAGGGGACCACTGAAGCTTTCTTT

clone_size: -
j_call: TRBJ2-2
v_call: TRBV11-3
d_call: -
cdr3_aa: CASSRTNTGELFF
cdr3_nt: TGTGCCAGCTCACGTACGAACACCGGGGAGCTGTTTTTT

clone_size: -
j_call: TRBJ1-5
v_call: TRBV5-6
d_call: TRBD1
cdr3_aa: CASSETATGGAGRNQPQHF
cdr3_nt: TGTGCCAGCAGCGAAACCGCAACAGGGGGCGCGGGGCGCAATCAGCCCCAGCATTTT

clone_size: -
j_call: TRBJ2-7
v_call: TRBV28
d_call: -
cdr3_aa: CASSSTNYEQYF
cdr3_nt: TGTGCCAGCAGCTCGACTAACTACGAGCAGTACTTC

clone_size: -
j_call: TRBJ1-2
v_call: TRBV5-1
d_call: -
cdr3_aa: CASSFRGAGYTF
cdr3_nt: TGCGCCAGCAGCTTCCGGGGTGCGGGCTACACCTTC

clone_size: few
j_call: TRBJ2-1
v_call: TRBV7-2
d_call: -
cdr3_aa: CASRIENEQFF
cdr3_nt: TGTGCCAGCCGGATAGAGAATGAGCAGTTCTTC

clone_size: once
j_call: TRBJ1-2
v_call: TRBV29-1
d_call: -
cdr3_aa: CSVPAQAYGYTF
cdr3_nt: TGCAGCGTTCCGGCACAAGCCTATGGCTACACCTTC

clone_size: few
j_call: TRBJ2-4
v_call: TRBV19
d_call: TRBD2
cdr3_aa: CASTGTSIGDIQYF
cdr3_nt: TGTGCCAGTACCGGGACTAGCATTGGGGACATTCAGTACTTC

clone_size: -
j_call: TRBJ1-4
v_call: TRBV5-4
d_call: TRBD1
cdr3_aa: CASSPIPGQGNEKLFF
cdr3_nt: TGTGCCAGCAGCCCCATACCGGGACAGGGAAATGAAAAACTGTTTTTT

clone_size: once
j_call: TRBJ2-2
v_call: TRBV25-1
d_call: TRBD1
cdr3_aa: CASSGLPGQATGELFF
cdr3_nt: TGTGCCAGCAGTGGACTACCGGGACAGGCCACCGGGGAGCTGTTTTTT

clone_size: few
j_call: TRBJ2-6
v_call: TRBV4-3
d_call: -
cdr3_aa: CASSQDNSGANVLTF
cdr3_nt: TGCGCCAGCAGCCAAGACAACTCTGGGGCCAACGTCCTGACTTTC

clone_size: -
j_call: TRBJ1-2
v_call: TRBV4-1
d_call: -
cdr3_aa: CASSQEGLVDGYTF
cdr3_nt: TGCGCCAGCAGCCAAGAGGGGTTAGTTGACGGCTACACCTTC

clone_size: -
j_call: TRBJ2-3
v_call: TRBV5-1
d_call: TRBD1
cdr3_aa: CASSLNRGTRTDTQYF
cdr3_nt: TGCGCCAGCAGCTTAAACAGGGGGACGAGGACAGATACGCAGTATTTT

clone_size: -
j_call: TRBJ1-2
v_call: TRBV11-1
d_call: -
cdr3_aa: CASSIGPEDYGYTF
cdr3_nt: TGTGCCAGCAGCATCGGCCCGGAGGACTATGGCTACACCTTC

clone_size: -
j_call: TRBJ1-1
v_call: TRBV29-1
d_call: TRBD1
cdr3_aa: CSVGTDRTEAFF
cdr3_nt: TGCAGCGTGGGAACGGACAGGACTGAAGCTTTCTTT

clone_size: -
j_call: TRBJ2-3
v_call: TRBV2
d_call: TRBD2
cdr3_aa: CASSGSGKSSDTQYF
cdr3_nt: TGTGCCAGCAGTGGTAGCGGGAAGTCTTCAGATACGCAGTATTTT

clone_size: -
j_call: TRBJ1-6
v_call: TRBV4-3
d_call: -
cdr3_aa: CASSLDPKSGSPLHF
cdr3_nt: TGCGCCAGCAGCCTCGACCCTAAATCGGGTTCACCCCTCCACTTT

clone_size: -
j_call: TRBJ2-6
v_call: TRBV5-4
d_call: -
cdr3_aa: CASSLGGNPPSGANVLTF
cdr3_nt: TGTGCCAGCAGCTTGGGTGGGAACCCCCCTTCTGGGGCCAACGTCCTGACTTTC

clone_size: -
j_call: TRBJ2-3
v_call: TRBV29-1
d_call: -
cdr3_aa: CSVESPLHTDTQYF
cdr3_nt: TGCAGCGTTGAAAGCCCCCTTCACACAGATACGCAGTATTTT

clone_size: -
j_call: TRBJ2-5
v_call: TRBV4-3
d_call: TRBD1
cdr3_aa: CASSQDIWGDRGFQETQYF
cdr3_nt: TGCGCCAGCAGCCAAGATATCTGGGGGGACAGGGGATTCCAAGAGACCCAGTACTTC

clone_size: -
j_call: TRBJ2-6
v_call: TRBV27
d_call: -
cdr3_aa: CASSLSPSGANVLTF
cdr3_nt: TGTGCCAGCAGTTTATCACCCTCTGGGGCCAACGTCCTGACTTTC

clone_size: -
j_call: TRBJ1-1
v_call: TRBV27
d_call: -
cdr3_aa: CASSFRHGGKLTEAFF
cdr3_nt: TGTGCCAGCAGTTTTAGGCATGGGGGAAAACTCACTGAAGCTTTCTTT

clone_size: -
j_call: TRBJ2-5
v_call: TRBV28
d_call: TRBD1
cdr3_aa: CASSSAGQGGLRETQYF
cdr3_nt: TGTGCCAGCAGTTCCGCGGGACAGGGAGGGTTAAGGGAGACCCAGTACTTC

clone_size: once
j_call: TRBJ2-6
v_call: TRBV30
d_call: -
cdr3_aa: CACPIDRTSGANVLTF
cdr3_nt: TGTGCCTGCCCCATTGACAGGACCTCCGGGGCCAACGTCCTGACTTTC

clone_size: -
j_call: TRBJ2-5
v_call: TRBV5-1
d_call: -
cdr3_aa: CASSLSPQGQETQYF
cdr3_nt: TGCGCCAGCAGCTTGAGTCCCCAGGGCCAAGAGACCCAGTACTTC

clone_size: -
j_call: TRBJ2-5
v_call: TRBV2
d_call: -
cdr3_aa: CASSDVGQQETQYF
cdr3_nt: TGTGCCAGCAGTGATGTTGGGCAGCAAGAGACCCAGTACTTC

clone_size: -
j_call: TRBJ2-7
v_call: TRBV19
d_call: TRBD1
cdr3_aa: CASSRRDRGHEQYF
cdr3_nt: TGTGCCAGTAGTAGACGGGACAGGGGGCACGAGCAGTACTTC

clone_size: -
j_call: TRBJ2-1
v_call: TRBV2
d_call: -
cdr3_aa: CASSLNRDHNEQFF
cdr3_nt: TGTGCCAGCAGTCTGAACAGGGACCACAATGAGCAGTTCTTC